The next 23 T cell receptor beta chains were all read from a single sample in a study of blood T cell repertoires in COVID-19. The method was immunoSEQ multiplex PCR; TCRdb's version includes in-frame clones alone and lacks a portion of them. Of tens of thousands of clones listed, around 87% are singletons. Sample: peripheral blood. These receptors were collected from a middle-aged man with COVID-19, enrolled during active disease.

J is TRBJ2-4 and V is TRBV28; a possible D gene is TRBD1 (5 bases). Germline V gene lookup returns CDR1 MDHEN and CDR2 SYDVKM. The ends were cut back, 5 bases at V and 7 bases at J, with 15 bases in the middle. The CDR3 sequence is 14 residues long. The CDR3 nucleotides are TGTGCCAGCAGTCCCCAACAGGTTGCTAACATTCAGTACTTC. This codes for CASSPQQVANIQYF.

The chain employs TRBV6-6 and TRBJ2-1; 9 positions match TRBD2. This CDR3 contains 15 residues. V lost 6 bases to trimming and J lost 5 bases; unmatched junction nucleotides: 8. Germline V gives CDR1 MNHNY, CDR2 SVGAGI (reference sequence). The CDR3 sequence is CASSSTSGQHNEQFF. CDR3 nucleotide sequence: TGTGCCAGCAGCAGTACTAGCGGGCAGCACAATGAGCAGTTCTTC.

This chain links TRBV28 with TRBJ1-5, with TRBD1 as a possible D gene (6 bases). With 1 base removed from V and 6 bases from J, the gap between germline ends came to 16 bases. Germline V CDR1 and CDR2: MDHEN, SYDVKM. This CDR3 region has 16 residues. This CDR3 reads CASSLSGAGGGQPQHF. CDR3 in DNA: TGTGCCAGCAGTTTATCTGGCGCGGGGGGCGGTCAGCCCCAGCATTTT.

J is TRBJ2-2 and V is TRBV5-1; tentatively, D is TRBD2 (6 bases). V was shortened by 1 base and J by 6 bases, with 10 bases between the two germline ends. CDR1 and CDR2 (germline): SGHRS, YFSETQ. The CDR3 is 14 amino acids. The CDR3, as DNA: TGCGCCAGCAGCTTGTCGGGGGAAGCCGGGGAGCTGTTTTTT. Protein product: CASSLSGEAGELFF.

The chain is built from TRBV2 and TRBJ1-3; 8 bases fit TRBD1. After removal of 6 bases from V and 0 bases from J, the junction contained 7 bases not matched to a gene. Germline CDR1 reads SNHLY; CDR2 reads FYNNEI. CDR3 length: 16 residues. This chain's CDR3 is CASSPSTGVSGNTIYF. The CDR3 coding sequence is TGTGCCAGCAGCCCCTCGACAGGGGTCTCTGGAAACACCATATATTTT.

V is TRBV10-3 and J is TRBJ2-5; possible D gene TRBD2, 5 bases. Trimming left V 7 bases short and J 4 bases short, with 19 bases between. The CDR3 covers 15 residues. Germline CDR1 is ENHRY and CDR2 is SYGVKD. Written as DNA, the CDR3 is TGTGCCATCACCAACCACAACGGAGGCTTAGAGACCCAGTACTTC. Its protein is CAITNHNGGLETQYF.

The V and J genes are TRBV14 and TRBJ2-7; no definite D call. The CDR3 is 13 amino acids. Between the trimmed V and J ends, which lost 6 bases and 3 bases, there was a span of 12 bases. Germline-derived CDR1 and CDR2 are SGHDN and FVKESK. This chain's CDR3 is CASRLQGDYEQYF. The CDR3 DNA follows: TGTGCCAGCAGACTCCAAGGAGACTACGAGCAGTACTTC.

CDR3 sequence reads: CASSQDIAGGTETQYF. The CDR3 DNA is TGCGCCAGCAGCCAAGATATAGCGGGGGGGACGGAGACCCAGTACTTC. The gene calls are TRBV4-1 and TRBJ2-5; 11 bases fit TRBD2. The ends lost 0 bases at V and 5 bases at J; junction bases unmatched: 5. This CDR3 region has 16 residues. The germline V gene has CDR1 MGHRA and CDR2 YSYEKL.

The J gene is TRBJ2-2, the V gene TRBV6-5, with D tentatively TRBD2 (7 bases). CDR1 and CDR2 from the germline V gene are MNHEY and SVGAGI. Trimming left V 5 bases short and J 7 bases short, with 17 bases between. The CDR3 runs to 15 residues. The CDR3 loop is CASSIYGGRGGELFF. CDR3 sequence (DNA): TGTGCCAGCAGTATCTACGGGGGGCGCGGCGGGGAGCTGTTTTTT.

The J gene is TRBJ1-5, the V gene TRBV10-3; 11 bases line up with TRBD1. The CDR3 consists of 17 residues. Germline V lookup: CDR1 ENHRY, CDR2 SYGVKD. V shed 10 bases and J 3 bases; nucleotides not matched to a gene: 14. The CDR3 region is CATQPGDRGADNQPQHF. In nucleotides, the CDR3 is TGTGCCACGCAACCGGGGGACAGGGGGGCTGACAATCAGCCCCAGCATTTT.

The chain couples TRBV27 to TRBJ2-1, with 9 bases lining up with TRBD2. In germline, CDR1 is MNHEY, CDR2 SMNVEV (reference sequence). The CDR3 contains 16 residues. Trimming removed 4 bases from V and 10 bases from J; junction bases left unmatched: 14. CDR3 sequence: CASSSATSGLGGEQFF. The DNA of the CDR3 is TGTGCCAGCAGTTCGGCCACTAGCGGGCTAGGGGGGGAGCAGTTCTTC.

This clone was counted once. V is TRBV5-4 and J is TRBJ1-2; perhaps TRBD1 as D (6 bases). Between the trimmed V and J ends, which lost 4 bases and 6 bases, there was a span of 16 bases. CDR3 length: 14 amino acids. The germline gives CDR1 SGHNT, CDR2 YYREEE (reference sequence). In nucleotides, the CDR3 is TGTGCCAGCAGCGTACAGGGATTGGGGAATGGCTACACCTTC. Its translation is CASSVQGLGNGYTF. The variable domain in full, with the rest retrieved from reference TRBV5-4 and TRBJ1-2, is ETGVTQSPTHLIKTRGQQVTLRCSSQSGHNTVSWYQQALGQGPQFIFQYYREEENGRGNFPPRFSGLQFPNYSSELNVNALELDDSALYLCASSVQGLGNGYTFGSGTRLTVV.

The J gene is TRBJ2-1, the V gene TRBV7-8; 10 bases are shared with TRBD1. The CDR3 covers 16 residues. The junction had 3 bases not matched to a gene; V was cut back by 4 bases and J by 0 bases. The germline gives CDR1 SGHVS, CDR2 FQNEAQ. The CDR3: CASSYRTGGSYNEQFF. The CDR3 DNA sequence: TGTGCCAGCAGCTACCGGACAGGGGGCTCCTACAATGAGCAGTTCTTC.

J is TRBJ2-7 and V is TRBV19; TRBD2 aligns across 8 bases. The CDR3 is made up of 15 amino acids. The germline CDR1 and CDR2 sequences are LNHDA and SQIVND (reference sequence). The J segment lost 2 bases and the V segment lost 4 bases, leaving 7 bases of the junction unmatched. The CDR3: CASSSQRGTTYEQYF. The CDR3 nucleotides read TGTGCCAGTAGTAGCCAGCGGGGGACCACCTACGAGCAGTACTTC.

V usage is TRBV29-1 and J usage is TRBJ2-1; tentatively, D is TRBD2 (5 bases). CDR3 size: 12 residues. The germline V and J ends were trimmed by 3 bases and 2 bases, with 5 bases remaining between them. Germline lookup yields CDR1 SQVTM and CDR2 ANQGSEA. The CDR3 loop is CSVDGTYNEQFF. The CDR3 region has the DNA TGCAGCGTTGACGGGACCTACAATGAGCAGTTCTTC.

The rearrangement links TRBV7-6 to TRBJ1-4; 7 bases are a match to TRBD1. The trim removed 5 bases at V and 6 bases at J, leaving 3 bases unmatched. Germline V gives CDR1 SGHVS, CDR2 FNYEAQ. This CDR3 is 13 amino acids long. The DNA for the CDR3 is TGTGCCAGCAGCGGGGGGACAGATGAAAAACTGTTTTTT. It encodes CASSGGTDEKLFF. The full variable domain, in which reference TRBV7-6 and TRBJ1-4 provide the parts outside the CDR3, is GAGVSQSPRYKVTKRGQDVALRCDPISGHVSLYWYRQALGQGPEFLTYFNYEAQQDKSGLPNDRFSAERPEGSISTLTIQRTEQRDSAMYRCASSGGTDEKLFFGSGTQLSVL.

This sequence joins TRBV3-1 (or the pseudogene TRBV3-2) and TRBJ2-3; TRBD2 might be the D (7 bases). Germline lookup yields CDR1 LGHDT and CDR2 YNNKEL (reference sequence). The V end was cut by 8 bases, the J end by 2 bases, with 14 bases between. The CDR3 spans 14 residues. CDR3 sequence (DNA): TGTGCCAGCGGTTCGGGGGGCCCCACAGATACGCAGTATTTT. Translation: CASGSGGPTDTQYF.

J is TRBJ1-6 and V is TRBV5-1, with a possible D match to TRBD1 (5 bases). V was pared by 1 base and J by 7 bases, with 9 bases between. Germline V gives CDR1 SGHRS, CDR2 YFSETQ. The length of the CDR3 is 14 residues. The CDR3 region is CASSLSGLNSPLHF. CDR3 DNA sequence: TGCGCCAGCAGCTTGTCAGGGTTAAATTCACCCCTCCACTTT.

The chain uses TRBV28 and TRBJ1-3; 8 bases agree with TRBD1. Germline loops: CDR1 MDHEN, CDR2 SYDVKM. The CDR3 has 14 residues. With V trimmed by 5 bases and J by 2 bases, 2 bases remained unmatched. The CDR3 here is CASSPGQAGNTIYF. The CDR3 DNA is TGTGCCAGCAGTCCGGGACAGGCTGGAAACACCATATATTTT. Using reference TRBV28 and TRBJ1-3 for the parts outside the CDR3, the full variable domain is DVKVTQSSRYLVKRTGEKVFLECVQDMDHENMFWYRQDPGLGLRLIYFSYDVKMKEKGDIPEGYSVSREKKERFSLILESASTNQTSMYLCASSPGQAGNTIYFGEGSWLTVV.

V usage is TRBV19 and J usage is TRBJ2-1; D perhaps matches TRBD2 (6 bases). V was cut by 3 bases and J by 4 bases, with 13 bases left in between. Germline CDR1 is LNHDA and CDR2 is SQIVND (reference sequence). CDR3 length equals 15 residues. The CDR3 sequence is CASSIVGLQYNEQFF. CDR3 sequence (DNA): TGTGCCAGTAGTATTGTGGGACTTCAATACAATGAGCAGTTCTTC.

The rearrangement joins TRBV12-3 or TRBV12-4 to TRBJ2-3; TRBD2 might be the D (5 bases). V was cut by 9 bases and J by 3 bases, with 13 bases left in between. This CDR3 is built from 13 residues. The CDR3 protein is CASNPPGTDTQYF. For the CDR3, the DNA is TGTGCCAGTAACCCCCCGGGGACAGATACGCAGTATTTT.

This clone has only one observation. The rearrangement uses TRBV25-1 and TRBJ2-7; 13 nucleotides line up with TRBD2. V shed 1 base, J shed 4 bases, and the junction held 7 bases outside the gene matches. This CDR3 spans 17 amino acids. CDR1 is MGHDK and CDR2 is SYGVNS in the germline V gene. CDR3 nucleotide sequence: TGTGCCAGCAGTGAATTAGGGAAACTAGCGGGAGGGTACGAGCAGTACTTC. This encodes CASSELGKLAGGYEQYF.

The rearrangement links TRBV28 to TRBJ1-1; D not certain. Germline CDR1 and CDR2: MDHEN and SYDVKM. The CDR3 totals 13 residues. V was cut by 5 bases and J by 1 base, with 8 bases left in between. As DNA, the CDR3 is TGTGCCAGCAGTCAAACACCGAACACTGAAGCTTTCTTT. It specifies CASSQTPNTEAFF.